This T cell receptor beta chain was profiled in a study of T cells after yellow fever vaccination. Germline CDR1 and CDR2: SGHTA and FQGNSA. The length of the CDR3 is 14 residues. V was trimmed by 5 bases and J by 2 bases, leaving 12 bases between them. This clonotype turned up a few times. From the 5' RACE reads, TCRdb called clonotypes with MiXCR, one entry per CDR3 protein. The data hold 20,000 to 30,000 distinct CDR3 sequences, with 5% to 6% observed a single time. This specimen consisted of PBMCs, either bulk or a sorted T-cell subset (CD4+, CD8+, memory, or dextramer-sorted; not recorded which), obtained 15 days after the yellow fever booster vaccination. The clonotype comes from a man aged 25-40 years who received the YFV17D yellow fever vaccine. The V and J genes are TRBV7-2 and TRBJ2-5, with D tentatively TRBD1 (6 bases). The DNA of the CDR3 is TGTGCCAGCAGCGCGAGGACAGTTCAAGAGACCCAGTACTTC. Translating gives CASSARTVQETQYF.